These 2 T cell receptor beta chains share one sample of origin, sequenced in a study of T cell repertoires in cytomegalovirus infection. TCRdb re-analysed the reads in MiXCR, keeping a single row per CDR3 protein. The repertoire consists of fewer than 350,000 distinct CDR3 sequences, with about a sixth occurring once and the leading ten covering more than 10%. Sequencing was carried out using PBMCs. The receptors here all came from a human donor in good health (CMV status not recorded). Some clones in this sample may be carry-over from other donors' samples.

The sample holds many counts of this clonotype. Written as DNA, the CDR3 is TGTGCCAGCGGAGACAGGGACCAAGAGACCCAGTACTTC. Its protein product is CASGDRDQETQYF. The chain couples TRBV10-3 to TRBJ2-5; 7 nucleotides line up with TRBD1. The germline V gene encodes CDR1 ENHRY and CDR2 SYGVKD. After removal of 10 bases from V and 0 bases from J, the junction contained 5 bases not matched to a gene. This CDR3 region has 13 residues.

This clonotype has more than one count but fewer than ten. The chain joins TRBV6-8 to TRBJ1-5; no firm D call. Germline values: CDR1 MNHGY, CDR2 SAAAGT. The CDR3 is made up of 15 amino acids. V lost 4 bases, J lost 4 bases, and 14 bases lay in between. For the CDR3, the DNA is TGTGCCAGCAGTTCCTCCGGGGTGAGGAATCAGCCCCAGCATTTT. Its translation: CASSSSGVRNQPQHF.